This T cell receptor (beta chain) was documented in a study of T cells after yellow fever vaccination. Study background: The SMART-Seq v4 Ultra Low Input method served to prepare the low-cell-number fractions. Regarding the study as a whole: A secondary response was less intense yet reached its peak sooner, at day 5 versus 15.

This clonotype came up a few times. The antigen remains undetermined. As TCR cDNA was made by 5'RACE template switching, a universal primer site and UMIs were added. One entry per CDR3 protein results from TCRdb running MiXCR on the 5' RACE reads. The sample lists under 600,000 distinct CDR3 sequences, 21% occurring once. The CDR3 spans 15 residues. V was trimmed by 4 bases and J by 4 bases, leaving 13 bases between them. This sequence originates from a man between 18 and 35 years old who received the YFV17D yellow fever vaccine. This sample comprised PBMCs, obtained less than 25 days after the first yellow fever vaccination. The chain links TRBV23-1 to TRBJ1-4; D remains unclear. TRBV23-1 is given ORF status, its function remaining uncertain. The CDR3: CASSREEPHNEKLFF. The DNA of the CDR3 is TGCGCCAGCAGTCGAGAGGAGCCGCATAATGAAAAACTGTTTTTT.